Detailed here is one T cell receptor (beta chain). Antigen: not known. The sample is drawn from a study of cytomegalovirus exposure and HLA in healthy donors. Study-wide findings and caveats: Later work showed greater clonal expansion in HLA-associated TCR beta chains than in equally common others. The classifier was said to identify cytomegalovirus status with high specificity and sensitivity. From TCR beta sequences, most subjects' HLA-A and HLA-B alleles were reportedly predicted accurately. Researchers reported in a later analysis that a missense DCLRE1C variant was tied to TCR beta V- and J-gene trimming.

The PCR was carried out with 60 Vbeta primers and 13 Jbeta primers. TCRdb's copy holds only in-frame clones and misses some; the assay was immunoSEQ multiplex PCR. This sample has fewer than 90,000 clones; about four fifths occur once, and the top ten carry around 15%. Trimming cost V 4 bases and J 7 bases, with 29 bases left between them. The CDR3 is 18 residues long. Germline V gene data show CDR1 as SGHRS and CDR2 as YFSETQ. What was sequenced was PBMCs. The TCR was taken from a woman aged 40 to 55 in good health and CMV-seropositive. The gene calls are TRBV5-1 and TRBJ1-2; maybe TRBD1 (5 bases). The CDR3 reads CASSLTQTNSLRGGGYTF. CDR3 sequence (DNA): TGCGCCAGCAGCCTTACGCAAACCAATTCTTTGAGGGGAGGTGGCTACACCTTC. The entire variable domain, with the rest obtained from reference TRBV5-1 and TRBJ1-2, is as follows: KAGVTQTPRYLIKTRGQQVTLSCSPISGHRSVSWYQQTPGQGLQFLFEYFSETQRNKGNFPGRFSGRQFSNSRSEMNVSTLELGDSALYLCASSLTQTNSLRGGGYTFGSGTRLTVV.